This TCR beta chain was sequenced in a study of shared clonotypes between healthy human individuals. Overall study: The cohort had a couple of women and a few men, ages 18 to 49.

A word on this clone: Antigen unknown.

The CDR3 has 14 amino acids. Germline V gene data show CDR1 as SGDLS and CDR2 as YYNGEE. Trimming cost V 1 base and J 1 base, with 6 bases left between them. This was a deep-level run. Authors' data handling: Filtering differed since immunoSEQ provided only junctions, with no quality scores. Some clones are missing from TCRdb's copy, which holds only in-frame ones; the method was immunoSEQ multiplex PCR. The V and J calls and the clone size are those of that table, but D and trimming were determined from the DNA. The sample carries approximately 530,000 clones, about 96% recorded once. General study findings and limits: Tissues were not sampled, only blood, and their repertoires likely differ.

The chain recombines TRBV9 with TRBJ1-5; D gene ambiguous. The TCR originated in a woman younger than 45 in good health. The source material was naive CD4+ T cells sorted from blood. The sample's subset: CD45RA+ positively selected. The CDR3: CASSVQLSNQPQHF. CDR3 sequence (DNA): TGTGCCAGCAGCGTACAATTAAGCAATCAGCCCCAGCATTTT.